This is a list of T cell receptor beta chains from one sample in a study of CD8 T cells in ankylosing spondylitis. Using its own MiXCR run on the 5' RACE reads, TCRdb lists one record per CDR3 protein. This sample has some 140,000 distinct CDR3 sequences, with 17% found just once. The sequenced material came from blood, either unsorted or a sorted T cell fraction (not recorded which). The receptors were sampled from a male donor with ankylosing spondylitis. CDR3s include the opening cysteine and the closing phenylalanine or tryptophan. Each record gives: D gene, clone size, J gene, V gene, CDR3 DNA, CDR3 protein. D genes are given only for firm matches. Clone size appears in some rows only: once, few, many, or a class for an expanded clone.

TRBD1 | . | TRBJ1-1 | TRBV4-1 | TGCGCCAGCAGCCAAGATAGGGACAGGGGTATCTTTAGCCCCACTGAAGCTTTCTTT | CASSQDRDRGIFSPTEAFF
. | few | TRBJ2-1 | TRBV6-1 | TGTGCCAGCAGTACCATGGCCGTTCGCTACAATGAGCAGTTCTTC | CASSTMAVRYNEQFF
TRBD2 | . | TRBJ2-2 | TRBV27 | TGTGCCAGCTGGGGGGGGAACGGGGAGCTGTTTTTT | CASWGGNGELFF
TRBD2 | few | TRBJ2-5 | TRBV5-1 | TGCGCCAGCACCCTAGCGGGAGGCCGTGAGACCCAGTACTTC | CASTLAGGRETQYF
. | . | TRBJ2-7 | TRBV4-1 | TGCGCCAGCAGCCAAATCGTTGGCCTCTACGAGCAGTACTTC | CASSQIVGLYEQYF
TRBD2 | . | TRBJ2-5 | TRBV20-1 | TGCAGTGCCGACGGGACTAGCCAAGAGACCCAGTACTTC | CSADGTSQETQYF
. | few | TRBJ1-6 | TRBV20-1 | TGCAGTGCTAGACCGGGGCGACAGTCCGGTTATAATTCACCCCTCCACTTT | CSARPGRQSGYNSPLHF
. | . | TRBJ2-7 | TRBV11-2 | TGTGCCAGCAGCTTAGATCAGGGGGGTTACGAGCAGTACTTC | CASSLDQGGYEQYF
. | . | TRBJ1-1 | TRBV2 | TGTGCCAGCATCGGGGGCACTGAAGCTTTCTTT | CASIGGTEAFF
. | few | TRBJ2-3 | TRBV19 | TGTGCCAGTAGTACGCGAGGATGGGATACGCAGTATTTT | CASSTRGWDTQYF
TRBD1 | many | TRBJ1-2 | TRBV20-1 | TGCAGTGCTAGGGGACAGGACAACTATGGCTACACCTTC | CSARGQDNYGYTF
. | few | TRBJ2-2 | TRBV28 | TGTGCCAGCAGTCCCGGGACAAGGACCGGGGAGCTGTTTTTT | CASSPGTRTGELFF
. | few | TRBJ2-7 | TRBV19 | TGTGCCAGTGCGTCGTGGGACGGACGATCCGAGCAGTACTTC | CASASWDGRSEQYF
. | . | TRBJ1-1 | TRBV12-3/TRBV12-4 | TGTGCCAGCACTCCCGGGATAACGGGCACTGAAGCTTTCTTT | CASTPGITGTEAFF
. | . | TRBJ2-7 | TRBV7-9 | TGTGCCAGCACCTTAGGGTTTGAGCAGTACTTC | CASTLGFEQYF
TRBD1 | many | TRBJ2-1 | TRBV5-5 | TGTGCCAGCAGCTTGGAGCGGGTCGGGACAGGAGGGAATGAGCAGTTCTTC | CASSLERVGTGGNEQFF
. | many | TRBJ1-3 | TRBV12-3/TRBV12-4 | TGTGCCAGCAGTTTAAGCCTCTCTGGAAACACCATATATTTT | CASSLSLSGNTIYF
TRBD2 | . | TRBJ2-1 | TRBV4-2 | TGTGCCAGCAGCCAAACCCCTCCTGGGATAGCGGGGGGTAGGGATGAGCAGTTCTTC | CASSQTPPGIAGGRDEQFF
. | . | TRBJ1-1 | TRBV29-1 | TGCAGCGTCTACTCCTATGGAGCTTTCTTT | CSVYSYGAFF
. | many | TRBJ2-1 | TRBV29-1 | TGCAGCGTTGATTGGGGAGCCCGGGCCGATGAGCAGTTCTTC | CSVDWGARADEQFF
TRBD1 | . | TRBJ2-7 | TRBV5-6 | TGTGCCAGCAGCGCACGGGACAGGATTTACGAGCAGTACTTC | CASSARDRIYEQYF
TRBD1 | . | TRBJ2-7 | TRBV6-2/TRBV6-3 | TGTGCCAGCAGTTACGACAGGGTCTACGAGCAGTACTTC | CASSYDRVYEQYF
TRBD1 | . | TRBJ1-2 | TRBV9 | TGTGCCAGCAGCCCACAGGGGGCGGGCTATGGCTACACCTTC | CASSPQGAGYGYTF
TRBD2 | . | TRBJ2-7 | TRBV28 | TGTGCCAGCAGTTTCGCCCTAGCGGGATACTACGAGCAGTACTTC | CASSFALAGYYEQYF
. | few | TRBJ1-4 | TRBV4-1 | TGCGCCAGCAGCCGCATTGTGGGCGAAAAACTGTTTTTT | CASSRIVGEKLFF
. | . | TRBJ1-1 | TRBV7-7 | TGTGCCAGCAGCCAACTCAAGGGGGAGGACACTGAAGCTTTCTTT | CASSQLKGEDTEAFF
TRBD1 | . | TRBJ2-5 | TRBV10-3 | TGTGCCATCAGGGACAGGGAAGAGACCCAGTACTTC | CAIRDREETQYF
. | . | TRBJ1-1 | TRBV7-9 | TGTGCCAGCAGCTTAGATGCGGTTGAAGCTTTCTTT | CASSLDAVEAFF
TRBD2 | . | TRBJ2-1 | TRBV28 | TGTGCCAGCAGTTTCCTAGCGGGAGACAATGAGCAGTTCTTC | CASSFLAGDNEQFF
. | few | TRBJ2-1 | TRBV9 | TGTGCCAGCAGCGCGGAGACAGACTACAATGAGCAGTTCTTC | CASSAETDYNEQFF
. | once | TRBJ2-7 | TRBV13 | TGTGCCAGCAGCTTAGGCCTAATGTACGAGCAGTACTTC | CASSLGLMYEQYF
. | . | TRBJ2-7 | TRBV11-2 | TGTGCCAGCAGCTTACGTCCATCATTAGCCCACGAGCAGTACTTC | CASSLRPSLAHEQYF
TRBD1 | . | TRBJ2-1 | TRBV7-9 | TGTGCCAGCAGCTTAAGCAATAGTGACAGGGTATACAATGAGCAGTTCTTC | CASSLSNSDRVYNEQFF
. | . | TRBJ1-5 | TRBV11-2 | TGTGCCAGCAGCCCCTTCCCGTCAGTCAATCAGCCCCAGCATTTT | CASSPFPSVNQPQHF
. | few | TRBJ2-5 | TRBV15 | TGTGCCACCAGGGACTCCAACCAAGAGACCCAGTACTTC | CATRDSNQETQYF
. | . | TRBJ2-3 | TRBV6-5 | TGTGCCAGCAGTTACGGGGACCCAGATACGCAGTATTTT | CASSYGDPDTQYF
TRBD1 | . | TRBJ1-3 | TRBV10-3 | TGTGCCACCCGACAGGGCCATACCCCTGGAAACACCATATATTTT | CATRQGHTPGNTIYF
. | few | TRBJ2-3 | TRBV4-2 | TGTGCCAGCAGCCAAGCAGAGGACTACAACACAGATACGCAGTATTTT | CASSQAEDYNTDTQYF
TRBD1 | few | TRBJ1-2 | TRBV20-1 | TGCAGTGCTTCGCGGGACAGGGGAGGCTACACCTTC | CSASRDRGGYTF
. | few | TRBJ2-1 | TRBV20-1 | TGCAGTGCTAGGGCTACCGGGACAAATTCCAATGAGCAGTTCTTC | CSARATGTNSNEQFF
TRBD2 | . | TRBJ2-5 | TRBV7-3 | TGTGCCAGCAGCGTCCCGGGACTAGCGGAATTGTACCAAGAGACCCAGTACTTC | CASSVPGLAELYQETQYF
. | . | TRBJ1-1 | TRBV27 | TGTGCCAGCAGTTACGGGGGAAGCACTGAAGCTTTCTTT | CASSYGGSTEAFF
TRBD1 | few | TRBJ1-2 | TRBV9 | TGTGCCAGCAGCACTCCGCCGGGACAGATTAACTATGGCTACACCTTC | CASSTPPGQINYGYTF
TRBD1 | . | TRBJ2-2 | TRBV24-1 | TGTGCCACTAGCCGGACAGGGGTGGACACCGGGGAGCTGTTTTTT | CATSRTGVDTGELFF
. | . | TRBJ1-6 | TRBV4-2 | TGTGCCAGCAGCCAAGATCATGGGTGGGGTGGCGGTTCACCCCTCCACTTT | CASSQDHGWGGGSPLHF
. | few | TRBJ2-1 | TRBV6-4 | TGTGCCAGCAGTGACGGGGTGGGGGACAATGAGCAGTTCTTC | CASSDGVGDNEQFF
. | . | TRBJ2-5 | TRBV9 | TGTGCCAGCAGCGTAGCTGGAGGGGGAGGGCCCCAAGAGACCCAGTACTTC | CASSVAGGGGPQETQYF
. | . | TRBJ2-7 | TRBV6-2/TRBV6-3 | TGTGCCAGCAGTTACAACGGGGTCGAGCAGTACTTC | CASSYNGVEQYF
TRBD2 | few | TRBJ2-1 | TRBV11-2 | TGTGCCAGCAGCTTTTCCGCGGGAGGGCATTGGAATGAGCAGTTCTTC | CASSFSAGGHWNEQFF
TRBD1 | . | TRBJ2-7 | TRBV4-2 | TGTGCCAGCAGCCAAGGCCGGGACAGCTCCTACGAGCAGTACTTC | CASSQGRDSSYEQYF
. | few | TRBJ2-1 | TRBV19 | TGTGCCAGTAGCCACTTCCAGAGCTCCTACAATGAGCAGTTCTTC | CASSHFQSSYNEQFF